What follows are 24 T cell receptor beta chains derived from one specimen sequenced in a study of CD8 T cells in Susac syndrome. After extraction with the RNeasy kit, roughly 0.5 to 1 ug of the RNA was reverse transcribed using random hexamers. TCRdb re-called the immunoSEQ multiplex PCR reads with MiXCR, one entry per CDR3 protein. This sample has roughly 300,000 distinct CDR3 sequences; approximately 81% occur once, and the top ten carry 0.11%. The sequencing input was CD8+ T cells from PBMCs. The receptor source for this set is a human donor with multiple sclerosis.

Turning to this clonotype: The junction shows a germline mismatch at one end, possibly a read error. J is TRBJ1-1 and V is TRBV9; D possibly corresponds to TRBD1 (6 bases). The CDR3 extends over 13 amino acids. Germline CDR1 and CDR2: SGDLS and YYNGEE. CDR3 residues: CASIVYRETEAFF. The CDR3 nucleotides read TGTGCCAGCATCGTATACAGGGAGACTGAAGCTTTCTTT.

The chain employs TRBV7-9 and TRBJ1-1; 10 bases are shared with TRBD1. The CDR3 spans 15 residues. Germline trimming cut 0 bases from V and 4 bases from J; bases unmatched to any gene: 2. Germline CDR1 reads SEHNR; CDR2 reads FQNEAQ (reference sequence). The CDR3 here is CASSLAWTGGTEAFF. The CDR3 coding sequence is TGTGCCAGCAGCTTAGCTTGGACAGGGGGCACTGAAGCTTTCTTT.

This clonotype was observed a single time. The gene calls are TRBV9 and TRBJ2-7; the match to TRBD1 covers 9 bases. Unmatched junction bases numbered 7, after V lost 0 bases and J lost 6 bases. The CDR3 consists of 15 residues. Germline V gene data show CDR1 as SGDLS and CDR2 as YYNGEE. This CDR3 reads CASSVGGDRGAEQYF. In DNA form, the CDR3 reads TGTGCCAGCAGCGTAGGTGGTGACAGGGGGGCCGAGCAGTACTTC.

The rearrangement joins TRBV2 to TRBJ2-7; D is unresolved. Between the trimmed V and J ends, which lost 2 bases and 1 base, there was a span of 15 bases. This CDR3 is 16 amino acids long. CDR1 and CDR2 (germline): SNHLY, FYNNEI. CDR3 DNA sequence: TGTGCCAGCAGTGAAACCTCCAGGCAGCCGTCCTACGAGCAGTACTTC. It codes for CASSETSRQPSYEQYF.

CDR3 sequence reads: CASSQDRGTYEQYF. CDR3 nucleotides: TGCGCCAGCAGCCAGGACAGGGGCACCTACGAGCAGTACTTC. The gene calls are TRBV4-1 and TRBJ2-7, with TRBD1 identical over 9 bases. J lost 2 bases, V lost 3 bases, and 2 bases had no gene match. This CDR3 contains 14 residues. The V gene's germline CDR1 is MGHRA and CDR2 YSYEKL.

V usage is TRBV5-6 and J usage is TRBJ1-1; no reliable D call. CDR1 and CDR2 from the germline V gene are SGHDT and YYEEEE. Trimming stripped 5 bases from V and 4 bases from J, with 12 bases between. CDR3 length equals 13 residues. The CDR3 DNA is TGTGCCAGCAGTTCCGGACCGAGCACTGAAGCTTTCTTT. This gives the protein CASSSGPSTEAFF.

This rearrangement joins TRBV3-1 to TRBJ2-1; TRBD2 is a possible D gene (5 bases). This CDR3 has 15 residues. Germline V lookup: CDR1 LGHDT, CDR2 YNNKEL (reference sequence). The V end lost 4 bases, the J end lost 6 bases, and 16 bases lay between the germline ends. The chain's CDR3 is CASSPPTINPNEQFF. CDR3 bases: TGTGCCAGCAGCCCTCCGACTATTAACCCCAATGAGCAGTTCTTC.

The CDR3 sequence: CASSNGRLAAIYEQYF. In DNA form, the CDR3 reads TGTGCCAGCTCCAATGGGAGGCTAGCGGCAATCTACGAGCAGTACTTC. The gene calls are TRBV27 and TRBJ2-7; 7 bases line up with TRBD2. The CDR3 consists of 16 residues. V dropped 8 bases and J dropped 3; count of bases not matched to a gene: 16. The germline V gene encodes CDR1 MNHEY and CDR2 SMNVEV (reference sequence).

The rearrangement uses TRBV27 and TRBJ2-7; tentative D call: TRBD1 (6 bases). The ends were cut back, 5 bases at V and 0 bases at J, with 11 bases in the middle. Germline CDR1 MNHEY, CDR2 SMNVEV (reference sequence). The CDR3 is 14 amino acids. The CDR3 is CASSGGESSYEQYF. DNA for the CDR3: TGTGCCAGCAGTGGGGGCGAAAGCTCCTACGAGCAGTACTTC.

In DNA form, the CDR3 reads TGTGCCAGCAGTCAATCGGACAGCTATGGCTACACCTTC. Its protein product is CASSQSDSYGYTF. This chain connects TRBV27 to TRBJ1-2; possibly TRBD1 for D (6 bases). CDR1 and CDR2 from the germline V gene are MNHEY and SMNVEV (reference sequence). The CDR3 has 13 residues. The V gene lost 5 bases and the J gene lost 4 bases, with 11 bases spanning the gap.

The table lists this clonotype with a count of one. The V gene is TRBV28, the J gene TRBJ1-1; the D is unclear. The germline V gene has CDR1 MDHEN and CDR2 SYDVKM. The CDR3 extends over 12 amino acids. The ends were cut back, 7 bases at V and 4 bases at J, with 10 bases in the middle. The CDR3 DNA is TGTGCCAGCACCGTGGTTGGCACTGAAGCTTTCTTT. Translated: CASTVVGTEAFF.

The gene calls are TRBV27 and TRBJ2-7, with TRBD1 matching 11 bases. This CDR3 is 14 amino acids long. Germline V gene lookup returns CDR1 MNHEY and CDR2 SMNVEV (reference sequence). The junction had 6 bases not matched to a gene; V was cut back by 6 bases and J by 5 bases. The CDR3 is CASSRGQGVHEQYF. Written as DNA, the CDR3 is TGTGCCAGCAGCAGGGGACAGGGGGTCCACGAGCAGTACTTC.

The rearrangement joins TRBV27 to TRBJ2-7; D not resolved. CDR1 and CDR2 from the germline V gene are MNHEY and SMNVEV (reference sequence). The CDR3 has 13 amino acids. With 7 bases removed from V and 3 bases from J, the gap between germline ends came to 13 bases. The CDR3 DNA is TGTGCCAGCAAAACCTTGGACCTCTACGAGCAGTACTTC. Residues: CASKTLDLYEQYF.

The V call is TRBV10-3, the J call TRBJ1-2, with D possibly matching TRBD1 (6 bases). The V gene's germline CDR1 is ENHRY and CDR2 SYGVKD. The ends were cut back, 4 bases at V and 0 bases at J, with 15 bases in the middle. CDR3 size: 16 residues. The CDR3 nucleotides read TGTGCCATCAGTGTCCCCCAGGGGCAAGCTAACTATGGCTACACCTTC. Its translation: CAISVPQGQANYGYTF.

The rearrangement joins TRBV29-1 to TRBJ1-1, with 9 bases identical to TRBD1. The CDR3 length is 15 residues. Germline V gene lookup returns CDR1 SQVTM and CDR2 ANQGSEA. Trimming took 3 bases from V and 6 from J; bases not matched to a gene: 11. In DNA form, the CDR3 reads TGCAGCGTTGAGGGACAGGGAAGGGGGGTCGCTGAAGCTTTCTTT. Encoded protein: CSVEGQGRGVAEAFF.

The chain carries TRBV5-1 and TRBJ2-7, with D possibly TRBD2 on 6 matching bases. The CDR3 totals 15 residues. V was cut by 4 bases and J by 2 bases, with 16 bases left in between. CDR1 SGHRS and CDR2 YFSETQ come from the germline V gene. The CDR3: CASSARGSSPYEQYF. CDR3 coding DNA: TGCGCCAGCAGCGCGCGGGGCAGCTCGCCCTACGAGCAGTACTTC. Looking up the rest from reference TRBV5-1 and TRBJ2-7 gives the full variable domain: KAGVTQTPRYLIKTRGQQVTLSCSPISGHRSVSWYQQTPGQGLQFLFEYFSETQRNKGNFPGRFSGRQFSNSRSEMNVSTLELGDSALYLCASSARGSSPYEQYFGPGTRLTVT.

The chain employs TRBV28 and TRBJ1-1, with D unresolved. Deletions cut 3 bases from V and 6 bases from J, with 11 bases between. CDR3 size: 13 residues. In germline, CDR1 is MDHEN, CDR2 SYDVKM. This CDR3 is CASSFGEGAEAFF. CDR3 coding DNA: TGTGCCAGCAGTTTTGGTGAGGGAGCTGAAGCTTTCTTT.

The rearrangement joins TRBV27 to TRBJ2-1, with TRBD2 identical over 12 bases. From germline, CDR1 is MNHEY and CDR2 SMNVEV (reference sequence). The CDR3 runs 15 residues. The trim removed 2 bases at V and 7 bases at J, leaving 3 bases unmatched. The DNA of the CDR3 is TGTGCCAGCAGTTTACTAGCGGGAGGGCTTAATGAGCAGTTCTTC. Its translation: CASSLLAGGLNEQFF.

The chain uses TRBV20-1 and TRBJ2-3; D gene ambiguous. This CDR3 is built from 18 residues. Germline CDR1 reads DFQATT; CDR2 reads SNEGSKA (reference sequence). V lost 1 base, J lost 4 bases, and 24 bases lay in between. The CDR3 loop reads CSARAPLLGPRTADTQYF. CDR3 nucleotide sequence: TGCAGTGCTAGAGCCCCCCTCTTAGGACCGAGGACGGCAGATACGCAGTATTTT.

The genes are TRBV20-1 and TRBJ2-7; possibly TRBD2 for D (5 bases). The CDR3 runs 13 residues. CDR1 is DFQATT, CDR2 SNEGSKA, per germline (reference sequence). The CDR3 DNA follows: TGCAGCCGGAGGAGTAGCGATCGCCGGGAGCAGTACTTC. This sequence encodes CSRRSSDRREQYF.

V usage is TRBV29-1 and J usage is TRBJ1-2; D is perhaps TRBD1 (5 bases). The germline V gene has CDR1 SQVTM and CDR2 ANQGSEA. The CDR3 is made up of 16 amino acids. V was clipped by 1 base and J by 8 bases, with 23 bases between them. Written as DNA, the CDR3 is TGCAGCGTTGAAGGTTTTTCCCGGGACCCCGGACGGGGCTACACCTTC. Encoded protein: CSVEGFSRDPGRGYTF.

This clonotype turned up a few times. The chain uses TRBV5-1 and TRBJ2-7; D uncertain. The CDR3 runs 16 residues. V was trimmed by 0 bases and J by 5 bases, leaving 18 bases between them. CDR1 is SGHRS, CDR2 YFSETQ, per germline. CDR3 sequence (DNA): TGCGCCAGCAGCTTGGGTCTGGGCGGAGATAATGACGAGCAGTACTTC. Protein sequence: CASSLGLGGDNDEQYF.

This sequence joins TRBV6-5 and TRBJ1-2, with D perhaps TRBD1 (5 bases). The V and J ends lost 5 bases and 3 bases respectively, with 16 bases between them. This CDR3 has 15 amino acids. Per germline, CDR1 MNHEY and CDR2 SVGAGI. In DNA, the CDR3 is TGTGCCAGCAGTACCCGATCCGGGACTGACTATGGCTACACCTTC. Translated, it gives CASSTRSGTDYGYTF.

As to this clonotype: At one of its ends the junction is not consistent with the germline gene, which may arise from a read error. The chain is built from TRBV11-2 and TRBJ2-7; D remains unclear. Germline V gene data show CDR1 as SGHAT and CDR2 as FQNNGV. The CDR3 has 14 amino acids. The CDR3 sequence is CASSLDRGSNEQYF. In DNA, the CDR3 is TGTGCCAGCAGCTTAGATCGAGGCTCCAACGAGCAGTACTTC. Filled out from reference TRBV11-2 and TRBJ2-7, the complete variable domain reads EAGVAQSPRYKIIEKRQSVAFWCNPISGHATLYWYQQILGQGPKLLIQFQNNGVVDDSQLPKDRFSAERLKGVDSTLKIQPAKLEDSAVYLCASSLDRGSNEQYFGPGTRLTVT.